This T cell receptor beta chain was obtained from a study of blood T cell repertoires in COVID-19. For the study at large: Italy, Spain and the United States were the sources of the convalescent and acute COVID-19 samples.

The data were produced by immunoSEQ multiplex PCR, yet TCRdb's version contains in-frame clones alone and is incomplete. The sample lists 80,000 or so clones, about 89% occurring once. Sequences were obtained from peripheral blood. This receptor was taken from a woman aged 60-70 years with acute or convalescent COVID-19.

CDR3 region: CASRRMGQPNTEAFF. The CDR3 nucleotides are TGTGCCAGTAGACGGATGGGACAGCCGAACACTGAAGCTTTCTTT. This chain joins TRBV19 and TRBJ1-1, with 7 bases matching TRBD1. The germline V gene has CDR1 LNHDA and CDR2 SQIVND (reference sequence). Germline trimming cut 6 bases from V and 1 base from J; bases unmatched to any gene: 8. This CDR3 has 15 amino acids. Looking up the rest from reference TRBV19 and TRBJ1-1 gives the full variable domain: DGGITQSPKYLFRKEGQNVTLSCEQNLNHDAMYWYRQDPGQGLRLIYYSQIVNDFQKGDIAEGYSVSREKKESFPLTVTSAQKNPTAFYLCASRRMGQPNTEAFFGQGTRLTVV.